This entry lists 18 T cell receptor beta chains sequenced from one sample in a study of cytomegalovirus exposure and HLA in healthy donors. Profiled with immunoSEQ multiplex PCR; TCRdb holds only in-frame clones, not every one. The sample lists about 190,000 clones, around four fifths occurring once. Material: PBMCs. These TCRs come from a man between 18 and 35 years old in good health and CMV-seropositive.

The CDR3 spells CASSATQGASEAFF. DNA of the CDR3: TGTGCCAGCAGTGCAACCCAGGGGGCATCTGAAGCTTTCTTT. J is TRBJ1-1 and V is TRBV28; 8 bases fit TRBD1. This CDR3 contains 14 residues. J lost 6 bases, V lost 5 bases, and 8 bases had no gene match. Germline assignment: CDR1 MDHEN and CDR2 SYDVKM.

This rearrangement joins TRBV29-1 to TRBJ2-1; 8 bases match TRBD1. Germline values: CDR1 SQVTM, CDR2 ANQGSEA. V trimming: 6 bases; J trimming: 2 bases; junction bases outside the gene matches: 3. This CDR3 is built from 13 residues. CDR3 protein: CSVGTGTYNEQFF. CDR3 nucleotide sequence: TGCAGCGTGGGGACAGGAACCTACAATGAGCAGTTCTTC.

The CDR3 spells CASTVLREDEQFF. As DNA, the CDR3 is TGTGCCAGCACCGTCCTGAGGGAGGACGAGCAGTTCTTC. The chain combines TRBV28 with TRBJ2-1; D is possibly TRBD2 (6 bases). The CDR3 runs to 13 residues. Deletions cut 7 bases from V and 10 bases from J, with 17 bases between. CDR1 and CDR2 from the germline V gene are MDHEN and SYDVKM.

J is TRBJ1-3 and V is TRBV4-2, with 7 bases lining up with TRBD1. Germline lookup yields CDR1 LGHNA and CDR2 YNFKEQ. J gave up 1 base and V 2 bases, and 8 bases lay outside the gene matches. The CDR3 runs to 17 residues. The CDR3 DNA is TGTGCCAGCAGCCAATATATGGGACAGATATCTGGAAACACCATATATTTT. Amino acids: CASSQYMGQISGNTIYF.

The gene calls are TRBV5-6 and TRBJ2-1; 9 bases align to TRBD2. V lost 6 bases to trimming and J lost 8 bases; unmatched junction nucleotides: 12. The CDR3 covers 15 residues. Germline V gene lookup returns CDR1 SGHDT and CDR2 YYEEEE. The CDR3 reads CASTPGLALFDEQFF. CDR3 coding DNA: TGTGCCAGCACCCCGGGACTAGCCTTATTCGATGAGCAGTTCTTC.

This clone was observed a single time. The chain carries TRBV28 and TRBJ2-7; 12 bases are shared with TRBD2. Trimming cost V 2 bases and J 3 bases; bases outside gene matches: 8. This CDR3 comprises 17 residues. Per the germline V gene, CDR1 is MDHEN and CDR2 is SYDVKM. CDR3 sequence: CASSLGSSGRARYEQYF. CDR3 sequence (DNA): TGTGCCAGCAGTTTAGGGTCTAGCGGGAGGGCTCGCTACGAGCAGTACTTC.

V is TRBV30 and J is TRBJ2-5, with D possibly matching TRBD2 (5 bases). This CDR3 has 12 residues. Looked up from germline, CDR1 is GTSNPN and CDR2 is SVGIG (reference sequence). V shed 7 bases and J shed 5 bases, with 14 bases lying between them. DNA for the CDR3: TGTGCCTACACCCCCACGGGGGAGACCCAGTACTTC. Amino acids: CAYTPTGETQYF.

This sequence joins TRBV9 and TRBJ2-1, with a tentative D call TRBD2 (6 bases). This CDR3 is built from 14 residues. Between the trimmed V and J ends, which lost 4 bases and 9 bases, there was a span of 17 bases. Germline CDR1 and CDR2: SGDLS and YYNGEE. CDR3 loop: CASSPRLVAVEQFF. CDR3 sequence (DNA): TGTGCCAGCAGCCCTAGACTAGTCGCGGTTGAGCAGTTCTTC.

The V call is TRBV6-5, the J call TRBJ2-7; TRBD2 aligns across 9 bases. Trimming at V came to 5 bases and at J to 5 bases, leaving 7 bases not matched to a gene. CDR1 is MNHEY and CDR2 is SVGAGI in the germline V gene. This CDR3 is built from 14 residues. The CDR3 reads CASSPGTSSDEQYF. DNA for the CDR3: TGTGCCAGCAGTCCCGGGACTAGCAGCGACGAGCAGTACTTC.

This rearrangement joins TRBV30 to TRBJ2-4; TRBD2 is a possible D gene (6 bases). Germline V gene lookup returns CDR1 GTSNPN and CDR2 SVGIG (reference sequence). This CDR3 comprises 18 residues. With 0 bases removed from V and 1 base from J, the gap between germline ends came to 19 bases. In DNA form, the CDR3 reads TGTGCCTGGAGTGTACGCGGGACGGGTGGGACCGCCAAAAACATTCAGTACTTC. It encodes CAWSVRGTGGTAKNIQYF.

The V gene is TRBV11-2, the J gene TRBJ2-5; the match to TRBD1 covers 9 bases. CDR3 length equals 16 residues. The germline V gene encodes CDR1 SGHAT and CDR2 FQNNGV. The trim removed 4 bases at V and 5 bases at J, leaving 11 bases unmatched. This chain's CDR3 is CASSSRGAGQGETQYF. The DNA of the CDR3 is TGTGCCAGCAGCTCCCGGGGGGCAGGACAGGGGGAGACCCAGTACTTC.

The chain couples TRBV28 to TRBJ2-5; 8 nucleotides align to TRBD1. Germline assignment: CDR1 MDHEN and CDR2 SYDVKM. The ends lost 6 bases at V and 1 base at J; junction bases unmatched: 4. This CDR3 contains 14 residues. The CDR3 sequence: CASSGGQAQETQYF. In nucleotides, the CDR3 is TGTGCCAGCAGCGGGGGACAGGCCCAAGAGACCCAGTACTTC.

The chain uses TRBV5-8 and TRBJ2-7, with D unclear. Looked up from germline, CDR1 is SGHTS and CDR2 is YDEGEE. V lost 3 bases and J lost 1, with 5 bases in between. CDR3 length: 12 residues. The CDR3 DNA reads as TGTGCCAGCAGCTACTTATCCTACGAGCAGTACTTC. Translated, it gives CASSYLSYEQYF. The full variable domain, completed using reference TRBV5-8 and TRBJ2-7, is EAGVTQSPTHLIKTRGQQATLRCSPISGHTSVYWYQQALGLGLQFLLWYDEGEERNRGNFPPRFSGRQFPNYSSELNVNALELEDSALYLCASSYLSYEQYFGPGTRLTVT.

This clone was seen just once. CDR3 protein: CASSQDAGVAKNIQYF. DNA of the CDR3: TGCGCCAGCAGCCAAGACGCGGGAGTGGCCAAAAACATTCAGTACTTC. V usage is TRBV4-3 and J usage is TRBJ2-4; 7 bases agree with TRBD2. The V and J ends lost 0 bases and 1 base, in that order; junction bases with no gene match: 3. Per germline, CDR1 LGHNA and CDR2 YSLEER. This CDR3 has 16 amino acids.

The CDR3 coding sequence is TGTGCCAGCCACAGGGGGCGCCAAGAGACCCAGTACTTC. Amino acids: CASHRGRQETQYF. J is TRBJ2-5 and V is TRBV2; 9 bases map to TRBD1. V was clipped by 8 bases and J by 1 base; unmatched bases: 2. This CDR3 has 13 amino acids. CDR1 and CDR2 (germline): SNHLY, FYNNEI.

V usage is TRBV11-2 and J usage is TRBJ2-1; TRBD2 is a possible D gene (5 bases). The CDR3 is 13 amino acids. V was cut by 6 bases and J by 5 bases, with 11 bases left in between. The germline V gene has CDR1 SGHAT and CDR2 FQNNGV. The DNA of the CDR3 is TGTGCCAGCAGGGTGTTAGCGAACAATGAGCAGTTCTTC. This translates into CASRVLANNEQFF.

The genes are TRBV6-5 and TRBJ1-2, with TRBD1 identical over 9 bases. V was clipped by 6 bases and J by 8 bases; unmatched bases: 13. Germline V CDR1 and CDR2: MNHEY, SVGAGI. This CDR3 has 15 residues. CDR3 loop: CASSQVGQGYRGYTF. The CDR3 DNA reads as TGTGCCAGCAGCCAAGTAGGACAGGGGTATCGCGGCTACACCTTC.

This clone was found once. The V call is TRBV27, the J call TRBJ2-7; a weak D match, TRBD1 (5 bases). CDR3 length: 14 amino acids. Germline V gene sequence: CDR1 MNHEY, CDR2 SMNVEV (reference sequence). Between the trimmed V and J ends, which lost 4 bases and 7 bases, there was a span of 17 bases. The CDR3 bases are TGTGCCAGCAGTTCAGGCGGCAGGGATAGGGAGCAGTACTTC. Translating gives CASSSGGRDREQYF.